These T cell receptor beta chains were read from a single sample in a study of blood T cell repertoires in COVID-19. Some clones are missing from TCRdb's copy, which holds only in-frame ones; the method was immunoSEQ multiplex PCR. The data show approximately 500,000 clones, 89% seen once. The sequenced sample was peripheral blood. The receptors come from a man between 18 and 29 years old with COVID-19, enrolled during active disease. CDR3s include the opening cysteine and the closing phenylalanine or tryptophan. The order of the fields is clone size, J gene, D gene, V gene, CDR3 protein, CDR3 DNA. A D gene is named only where the DNA matches it firmly. Clone size, where shown, is once, few, many, or a class for clones that have expanded.

clone size: NA
J gene: TRBJ2-7
D gene: TRBD1
V gene: TRBV27
CDR3 protein: CASSLWGQGTYEQYF
CDR3 DNA: TGTGCCAGCAGTTTATGGGGACAGGGGACCTACGAGCAGTACTTC

clone size: NA
J gene: TRBJ2-5
D gene: TRBD2
V gene: TRBV20-1
CDR3 protein: CSASSGGAQETQYF
CDR3 DNA: TGCAGTGCTAGTAGCGGGGGGGCCCAAGAGACCCAGTACTTC

clone size: NA
J gene: TRBJ2-3
D gene: TRBD1
V gene: TRBV6-5
CDR3 protein: CASSYRGRGTDTQYF
CDR3 DNA: TGTGCCAGCAGTTACAGGGGGCGCGGCACAGATACGCAGTATTTT

clone size: NA
J gene: TRBJ1-1
D gene: NA
V gene: TRBV9
CDR3 protein: CASSVGSMGRMNTEAFF
CDR3 DNA: TGTGCCAGCAGCGTAGGGTCGATGGGCAGGATGAACACTGAAGCTTTCTTT

clone size: NA
J gene: TRBJ1-5
D gene: TRBD1
V gene: TRBV9
CDR3 protein: CASSVPKRQGVSNQPQHF
CDR3 DNA: TGTGCCAGCAGCGTACCAAAACGACAGGGGGTTAGCAATCAGCCCCAGCATTTT

clone size: NA
J gene: TRBJ1-2
D gene: NA
V gene: TRBV27
CDR3 protein: CASSFSVGGGYTF
CDR3 DNA: TGTGCCAGCAGTTTTTCCGTAGGGGGTGGCTACACCTTC

clone size: once
J gene: TRBJ2-3
D gene: TRBD2
V gene: TRBV5-4
CDR3 protein: CASRDGGVGLGLTDTQYF
CDR3 DNA: TGTGCCAGCAGAGATGGGGGGGTAGGGCTCGGTTTGACAGATACGCAGTATTTT

clone size: NA
J gene: TRBJ1-1
D gene: NA
V gene: TRBV10-3
CDR3 protein: CAINSGSQGTEAFF
CDR3 DNA: TGTGCCATCAATTCCGGGTCTCAGGGCACTGAAGCTTTCTTT

clone size: NA
J gene: TRBJ2-5
D gene: NA
V gene: TRBV5-1
CDR3 protein: CASSFNGQETQYF
CDR3 DNA: TGCGCCAGCAGCTTTAACGGCCAAGAGACCCAGTACTTC

clone size: NA
J gene: TRBJ2-7
D gene: TRBD2
V gene: TRBV18
CDR3 protein: CASSPSGGQSYEQYF
CDR3 DNA: TGTGCCAGCTCTCCCAGCGGGGGGCAATCCTACGAGCAGTACTTC

clone size: NA
J gene: TRBJ2-7
D gene: NA
V gene: TRBV5-1
CDR3 protein: CASSFLGGVAAEQYF
CDR3 DNA: TGCGCCAGCAGCTTTCTTGGAGGGGTGGCTGCCGAGCAGTACTTC

clone size: NA
J gene: TRBJ2-2
D gene: TRBD1
V gene: TRBV6-6
CDR3 protein: CASSSTGGVTGELFF
CDR3 DNA: TGTGCCAGCAGTTCCACAGGGGGCGTCACCGGGGAGCTGTTTTTT

clone size: NA
J gene: TRBJ1-3
D gene: NA
V gene: TRBV18
CDR3 protein: CASSPGTGSGNTIYF
CDR3 DNA: TGTGCCAGCTCACCAGGCACAGGGTCAGGAAACACCATATATTTT

clone size: NA
J gene: TRBJ1-6
D gene: NA
V gene: TRBV11-3
CDR3 protein: CASSLDSNSPLHF
CDR3 DNA: TGTGCCAGCAGCTTGGACAGTAATTCACCCCTCCACTTT

clone size: NA
J gene: TRBJ2-7
D gene: TRBD2
V gene: TRBV7-8
CDR3 protein: CASSLELSGRAYEQYF
CDR3 DNA: TGTGCCAGCAGCTTAGAATTGAGCGGGAGGGCCTACGAGCAGTACTTC

clone size: NA
J gene: TRBJ2-7
D gene: TRBD1
V gene: TRBV6-5
CDR3 protein: CASRAGTGPYEQYF
CDR3 DNA: TGTGCCAGCAGGGCCGGGACAGGCCCCTACGAGCAGTACTTC

clone size: once
J gene: TRBJ1-1
D gene: TRBD1
V gene: TRBV29-1
CDR3 protein: CSVSTGSTEAFF
CDR3 DNA: TGCAGCGTGTCGACAGGGAGCACTGAAGCTTTCTTT

clone size: NA
J gene: TRBJ1-3
D gene: NA
V gene: TRBV3-1/TRBV3-2
CDR3 protein: CASSQDYRVFGNTIYF
CDR3 DNA: TGTGCCAGCAGCCAAGATTACAGGGTCTTTGGAAACACCATATATTTT

clone size: NA
J gene: TRBJ1-1
D gene: TRBD1
V gene: TRBV19
CDR3 protein: CASSTRQGYEAFF
CDR3 DNA: TGTGCCAGTAGTACCCGACAGGGCTATGAAGCTTTCTTT

clone size: few
J gene: TRBJ1-2
D gene: NA
V gene: TRBV6-2/TRBV6-3
CDR3 protein: CASSYGGPSYGYTF
CDR3 DNA: TGTGCCAGCAGTTATGGCGGGCCCAGCTATGGCTACACCTTC

clone size: NA
J gene: TRBJ1-4
D gene: TRBD1
V gene: TRBV2
CDR3 protein: CASKGIDRAPMKLFF
CDR3 DNA: TGTGCCAGCAAGGGGATAGACAGGGCCCCTATGAAACTGTTTTTT

clone size: NA
J gene: TRBJ2-5
D gene: TRBD1
V gene: TRBV25-1
CDR3 protein: CASSAVNRGETQYF
CDR3 DNA: TGTGCCAGCAGTGCGGTAAACAGGGGAGAGACCCAGTACTTC

clone size: once
J gene: TRBJ2-7
D gene: NA
V gene: TRBV5-1
CDR3 protein: CASSPAGSYEQYF
CDR3 DNA: TGCGCCAGCAGCCCGGCGGGATCCTACGAGCAGTACTTC

clone size: NA
J gene: TRBJ1-5
D gene: NA
V gene: TRBV5-5
CDR3 protein: CASSLSYAGAGVLNQPQHF
CDR3 DNA: TGTGCCAGCAGCTTGTCATACGCGGGGGCAGGGGTCTTAAATCAGCCCCAGCATTTT

clone size: NA
J gene: TRBJ1-2
D gene: TRBD1
V gene: TRBV25-1
CDR3 protein: CASSEGQYYGYTF
CDR3 DNA: TGTGCCAGCAGTGAGGGACAGTACTATGGCTACACCTTC

clone size: NA
J gene: TRBJ2-7
D gene: TRBD1
V gene: TRBV15
CDR3 protein: CATSKGGQGPSYEQYF
CDR3 DNA: TGTGCCACCAGCAAAGGGGGACAGGGGCCCTCCTACGAGCAGTACTTC

clone size: NA
J gene: TRBJ2-5
D gene: TRBD1
V gene: TRBV2
CDR3 protein: CASSTGGGYQETQYF
CDR3 DNA: TGTGCCAGCAGTACAGGGGGCGGGTACCAAGAGACCCAGTACTTC

clone size: once
J gene: TRBJ2-1
D gene: TRBD2
V gene: TRBV18
CDR3 protein: CASSPGLAGPKNEQFF
CDR3 DNA: TGTGCCAGCTCACCCGGACTAGCGGGCCCTAAAAATGAGCAGTTCTTC

clone size: NA
J gene: TRBJ2-7
D gene: NA
V gene: TRBV11-3
CDR3 protein: CASSRGQSYEQYF
CDR3 DNA: TGTGCCAGCAGCCGTGGACAGTCCTACGAGCAGTACTTC

clone size: NA
J gene: TRBJ2-5
D gene: NA
V gene: TRBV5-6
CDR3 protein: CASSKGVGAQETQYF
CDR3 DNA: TGTGCCAGCAGCAAGGGTGTGGGGGCTCAAGAGACCCAGTACTTC

clone size: NA
J gene: TRBJ2-7
D gene: NA
V gene: TRBV9
CDR3 protein: CASSDPRRSEQYF
CDR3 DNA: TGTGCCAGCAGCGACCCCCGGAGGAGCGAGCAGTACTTC

clone size: NA
J gene: TRBJ1-2
D gene: NA
V gene: TRBV3-1/TRBV3-2
CDR3 protein: CASSLTSGYGYTF
CDR3 DNA: TGTGCCAGCAGCCTAACATCGGGGTATGGCTACACCTTC

clone size: NA
J gene: TRBJ2-5
D gene: TRBD2
V gene: TRBV9
CDR3 protein: CASSERGLAGGAGETQYF
CDR3 DNA: TGTGCCAGCAGCGAGCGGGGACTAGCGGGAGGGGCGGGAGAGACCCAGTACTTC

clone size: NA
J gene: TRBJ1-1
D gene: NA
V gene: TRBV29-1
CDR3 protein: CSASRTNLNTEAFF
CDR3 DNA: TGCAGCGCTAGTAGGACTAACTTGAACACTGAAGCTTTCTTT

clone size: NA
J gene: TRBJ2-7
D gene: NA
V gene: TRBV10-3
CDR3 protein: CAISDRAEAYEQYF
CDR3 DNA: TGTGCCATCAGTGACAGGGCGGAAGCCTACGAGCAGTACTTC

clone size: NA
J gene: TRBJ2-1
D gene: NA
V gene: TRBV7-9
CDR3 protein: CASSLSGAGPYNEQFF
CDR3 DNA: TGTGCCAGCAGCTTAAGTGGGGCGGGACCTTACAATGAGCAGTTCTTC

clone size: NA
J gene: TRBJ1-5
D gene: NA
V gene: TRBV19
CDR3 protein: CATGVGGAQPQHF
CDR3 DNA: TGTGCCACCGGCGTCGGCGGCGCTCAGCCCCAGCATTTT

clone size: once
J gene: TRBJ2-1
D gene: TRBD2
V gene: TRBV18
CDR3 protein: CASSPTSGYNEQFF
CDR3 DNA: TGTGCCAGCTCACCAACTAGCGGATACAATGAGCAGTTCTTC

clone size: NA
J gene: TRBJ1-6
D gene: NA
V gene: TRBV6-2/TRBV6-3
CDR3 protein: CASSYSTAYNSPLHF
CDR3 DNA: TGTGCCAGCAGTTACTCGACAGCTTATAATTCACCCCTCCACTTT

clone size: NA
J gene: TRBJ2-7
D gene: TRBD1
V gene: TRBV6-6
CDR3 protein: CASSLRDSSYEQYF
CDR3 DNA: TGTGCCAGCAGTCTCCGGGACAGCTCCTACGAGCAGTACTTC